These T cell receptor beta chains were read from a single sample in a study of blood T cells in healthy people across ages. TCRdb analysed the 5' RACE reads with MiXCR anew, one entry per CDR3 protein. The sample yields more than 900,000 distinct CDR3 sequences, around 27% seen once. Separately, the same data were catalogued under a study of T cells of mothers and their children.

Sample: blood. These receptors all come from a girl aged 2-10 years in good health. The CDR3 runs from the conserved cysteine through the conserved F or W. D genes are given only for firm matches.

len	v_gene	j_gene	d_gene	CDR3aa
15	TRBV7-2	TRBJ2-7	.	CASSPRLGQVVEQYF
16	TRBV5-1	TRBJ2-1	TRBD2	CASSFLLAGVDNEQFF
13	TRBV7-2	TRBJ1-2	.	CASSLRAGLGYTF
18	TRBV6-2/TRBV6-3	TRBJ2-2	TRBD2	CASRKIAGGSEFAGELFF
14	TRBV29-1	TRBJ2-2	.	CSVVGPANTGELFF
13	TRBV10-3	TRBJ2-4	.	CAISEGDFNIQYF
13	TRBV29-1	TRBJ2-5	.	CSVEDGGRETQYF
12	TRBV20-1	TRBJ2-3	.	CSVRLSTDTQYF
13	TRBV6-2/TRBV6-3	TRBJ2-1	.	CASSYRTRNEQFF
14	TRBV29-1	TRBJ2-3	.	CSVVGSGRTDTQYF
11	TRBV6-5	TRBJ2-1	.	CASSSDTGLFF
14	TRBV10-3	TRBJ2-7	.	CAISDGAGTYEQYF
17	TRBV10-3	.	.	CAISGGYGTDSYNEQFF
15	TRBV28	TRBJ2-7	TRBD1	CASSLGGQVSYEQYF
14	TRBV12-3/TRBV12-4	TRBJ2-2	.	CASSFLWVTGELFF
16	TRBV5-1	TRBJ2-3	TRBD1	CASTPTGTGRSDTQYF
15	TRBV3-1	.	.	CASSQYPGEGYEQYF
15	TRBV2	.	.	CASSWADHNAGEQFF
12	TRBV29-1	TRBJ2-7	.	CSVSHNRYEQYF
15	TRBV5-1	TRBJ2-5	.	CASSLVGTPQETQYF
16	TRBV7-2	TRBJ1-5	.	CASSPGGRYSNQPQHF
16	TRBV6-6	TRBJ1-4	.	CASSYSGTSTNEKLFF
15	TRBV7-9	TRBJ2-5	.	CASSLAGSDQETQYF
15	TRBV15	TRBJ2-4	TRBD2	CATSREVGGGNIQYF
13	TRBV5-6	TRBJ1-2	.	CTSSHLRGEGFTF
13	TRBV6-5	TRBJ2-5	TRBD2	CASHHVREGPKFF
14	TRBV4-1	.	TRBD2	CASTPSGRRNEQYF
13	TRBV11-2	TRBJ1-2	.	CASRGIPRGGYTF
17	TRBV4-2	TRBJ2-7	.	CASSRVLNLVEGGEQYF
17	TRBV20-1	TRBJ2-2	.	CSATDKSLGSYTGELFF
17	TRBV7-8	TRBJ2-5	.	CASRPKRFQTFQETQYF
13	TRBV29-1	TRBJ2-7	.	CSVAGTLTYEQYF
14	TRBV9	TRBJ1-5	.	CASSVSSGSQPQHF
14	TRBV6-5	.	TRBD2	CASGRLAGEETQYF
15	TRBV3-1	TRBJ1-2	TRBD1	CASSQDRIGGDGYTF
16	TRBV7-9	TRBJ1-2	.	CASSLLAEGVNYGYTF
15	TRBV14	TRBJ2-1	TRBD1	CASSRGTGVTDEQFF
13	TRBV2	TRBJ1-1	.	CASSAGANTEAFF
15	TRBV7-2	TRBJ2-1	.	CASSSSWGNYNEQFF
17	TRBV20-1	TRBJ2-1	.	CSARDVGGESSYNEQFF
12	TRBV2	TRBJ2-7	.	CASRTGRHEQYF
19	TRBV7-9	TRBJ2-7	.	CASSLTGRGITKGSYEQYF
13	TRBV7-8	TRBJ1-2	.	CASSRPQGKGYTF
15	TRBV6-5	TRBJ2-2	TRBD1	CASKVDRGPGGELFF
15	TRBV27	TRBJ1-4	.	CASSLWDTRGGKLFF
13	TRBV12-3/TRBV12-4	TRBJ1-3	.	CASSFSGGNTIYF
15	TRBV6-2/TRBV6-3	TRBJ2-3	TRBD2	CASSFRLAGTDTQYF
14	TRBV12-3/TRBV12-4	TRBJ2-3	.	CASSPRPGTDAQYF
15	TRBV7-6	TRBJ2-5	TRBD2	CASSAGGLAGETQYF
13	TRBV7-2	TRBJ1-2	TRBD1	CASSLGTVHGYTF
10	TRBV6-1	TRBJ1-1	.	CASVRRRAFF
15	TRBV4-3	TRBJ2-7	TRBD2	CASSQGRRGILEQYF